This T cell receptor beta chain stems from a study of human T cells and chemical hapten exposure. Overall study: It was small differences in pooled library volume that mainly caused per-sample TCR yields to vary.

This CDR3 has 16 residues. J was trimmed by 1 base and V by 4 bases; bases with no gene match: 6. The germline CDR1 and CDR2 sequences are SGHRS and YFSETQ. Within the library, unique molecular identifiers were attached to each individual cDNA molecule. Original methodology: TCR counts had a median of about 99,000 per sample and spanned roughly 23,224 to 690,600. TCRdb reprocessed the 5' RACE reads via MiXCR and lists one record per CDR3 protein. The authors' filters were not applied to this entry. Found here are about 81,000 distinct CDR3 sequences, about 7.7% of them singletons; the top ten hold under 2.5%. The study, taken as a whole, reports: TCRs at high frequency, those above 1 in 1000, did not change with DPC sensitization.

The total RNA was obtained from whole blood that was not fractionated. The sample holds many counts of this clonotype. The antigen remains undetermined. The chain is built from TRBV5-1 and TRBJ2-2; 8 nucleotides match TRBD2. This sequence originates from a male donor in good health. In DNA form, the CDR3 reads TGCGCCAGCAGCCTTGATACTAGCGGGAACACCGGGGAGCTGTTTTTT. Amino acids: CASSLDTSGNTGELFF.